The sequence of this T cell receptor beta chain was determined in a study of cytomegalovirus exposure and HLA in healthy donors. This clone was found once. With 60 Vbeta and 13 Jbeta primers, the PCR was carried out. The repertoire was sequenced with immunoSEQ multiplex PCR; TCRdb's copy has only in-frame clones and lacks some. Of around 88,000 clones in the sample, around 72% were seen once. The V gene's germline CDR1 is MDHEN and CDR2 SYDVKM. This CDR3 is 13 amino acids long. Trimming cost V 8 bases and J 7 bases, with 18 bases left between them. This sequence originates from a male donor in good health and CMV-seronegative. The sequencing input was PBMCs. The V call is TRBV28, the J call TRBJ2-7, with TRBD2 as a possible D gene (6 bases). CDR3 nucleotide sequence: TGTGCCAGCGCCGGGACTGCAACTGTTGAGCAGTACTTC. Residues: CASAGTATVEQYF.